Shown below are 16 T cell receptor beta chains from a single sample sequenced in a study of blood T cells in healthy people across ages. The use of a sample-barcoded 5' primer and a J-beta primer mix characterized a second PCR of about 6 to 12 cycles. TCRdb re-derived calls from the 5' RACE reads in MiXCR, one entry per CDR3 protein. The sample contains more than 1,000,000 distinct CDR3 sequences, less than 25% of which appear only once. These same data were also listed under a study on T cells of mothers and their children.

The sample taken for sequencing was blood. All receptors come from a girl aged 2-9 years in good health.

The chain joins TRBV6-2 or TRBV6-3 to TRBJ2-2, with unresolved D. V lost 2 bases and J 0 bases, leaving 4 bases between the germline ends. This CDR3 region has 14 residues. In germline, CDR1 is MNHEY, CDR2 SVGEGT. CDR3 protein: CASSYPTNTGELFF. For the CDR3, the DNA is TGTGCCAGCAGTTACCCGACGAACACCGGGGAGCTGTTTTTT.

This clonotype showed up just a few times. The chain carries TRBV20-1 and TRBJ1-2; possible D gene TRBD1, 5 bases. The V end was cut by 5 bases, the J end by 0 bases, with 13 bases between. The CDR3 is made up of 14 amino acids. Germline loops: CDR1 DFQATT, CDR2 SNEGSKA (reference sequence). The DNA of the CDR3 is TGCAGTGCTCCACTGGGGCCGACTAACTATGGCTACACCTTC. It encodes CSAPLGPTNYGYTF.

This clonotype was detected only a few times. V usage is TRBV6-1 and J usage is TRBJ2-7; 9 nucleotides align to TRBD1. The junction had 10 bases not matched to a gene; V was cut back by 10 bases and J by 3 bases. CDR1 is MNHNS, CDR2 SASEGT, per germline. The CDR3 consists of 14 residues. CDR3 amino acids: CATSLMGQGYEQYF. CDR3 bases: TGTGCCACCTCCCTGATGGGACAGGGCTACGAGCAGTACTTC.

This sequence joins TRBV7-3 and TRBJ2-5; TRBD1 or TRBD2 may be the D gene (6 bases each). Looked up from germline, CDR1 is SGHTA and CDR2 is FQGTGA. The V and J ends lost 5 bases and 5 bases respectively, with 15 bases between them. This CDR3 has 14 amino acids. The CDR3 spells CASSAIGGMETQYF. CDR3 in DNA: TGTGCCAGCAGCGCTATAGGGGGGATGGAGACCCAGTACTTC.

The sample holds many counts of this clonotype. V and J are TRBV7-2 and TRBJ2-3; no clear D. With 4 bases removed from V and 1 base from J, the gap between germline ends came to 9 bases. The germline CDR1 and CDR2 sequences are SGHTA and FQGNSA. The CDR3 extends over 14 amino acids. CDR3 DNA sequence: TGTGCCAGCAGCTCATCCTACGGCACAGATACGCAGTATTTT. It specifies CASSSSYGTDTQYF. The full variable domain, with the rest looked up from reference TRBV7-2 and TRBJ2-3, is GAGVSQSPSNKVTEKGKDVELRCDPISGHTALYWYRQSLGQGLEFLIYFQGNSAPDKSGLPSDRFSAERTGGSVSTLTIQRTQQEDSAVYLCASSSSYGTDTQYFGPGTRLTVL.

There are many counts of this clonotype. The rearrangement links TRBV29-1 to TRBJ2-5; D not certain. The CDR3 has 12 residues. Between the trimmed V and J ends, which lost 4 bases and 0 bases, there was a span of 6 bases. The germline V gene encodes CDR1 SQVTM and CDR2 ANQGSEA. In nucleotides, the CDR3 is TGCAGCGTTGTCGGCAACCAAGAGACCCAGTACTTC. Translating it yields CSVVGNQETQYF.

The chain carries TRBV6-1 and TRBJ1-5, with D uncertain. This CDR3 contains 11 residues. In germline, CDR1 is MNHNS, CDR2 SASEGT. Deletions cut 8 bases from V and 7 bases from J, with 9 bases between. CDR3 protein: CASGRSQPQHF. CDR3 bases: TGTGCCAGCGGACGCAGCCAGCCCCAGCATTTT.

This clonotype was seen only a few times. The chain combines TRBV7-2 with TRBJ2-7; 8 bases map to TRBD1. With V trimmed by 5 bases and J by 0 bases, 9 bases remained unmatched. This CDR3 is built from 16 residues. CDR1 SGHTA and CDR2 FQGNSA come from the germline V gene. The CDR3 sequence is CASSVPRDRISYEQYF. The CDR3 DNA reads TGTGCCAGCAGCGTACCCCGGGACAGGATCTCCTACGAGCAGTACTTC.

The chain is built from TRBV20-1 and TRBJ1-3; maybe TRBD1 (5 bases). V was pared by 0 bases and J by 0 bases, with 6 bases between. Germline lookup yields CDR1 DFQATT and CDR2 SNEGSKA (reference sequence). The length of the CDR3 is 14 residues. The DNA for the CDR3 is TGCAGTGCTAGAGAGGACATCTCTGGAAACACCATATATTTT. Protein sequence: CSAREDISGNTIYF.

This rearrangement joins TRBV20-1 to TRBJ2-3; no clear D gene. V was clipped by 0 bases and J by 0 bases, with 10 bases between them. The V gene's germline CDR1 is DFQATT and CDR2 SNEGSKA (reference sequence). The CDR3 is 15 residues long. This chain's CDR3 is CSARDLVQSTDTQYF. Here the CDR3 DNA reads TGCAGTGCTAGAGATCTCGTCCAGAGCACAGATACGCAGTATTTT.

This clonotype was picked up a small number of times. This chain's CDR3 is CASSLEERQYF. CDR3 DNA: TGTGCCAGCAGCTTGGAGGAAAGGCAGTACTTC. This rearrangement joins TRBV7-9 to TRBJ2-4; tentative D call: TRBD2 (5 bases). Germline V gene data show CDR1 as SEHNR and CDR2 as FQNEAQ (reference sequence). CDR3 length equals 11 residues. V gave up 3 bases and J gave up 13 bases, with 10 bases separating them.

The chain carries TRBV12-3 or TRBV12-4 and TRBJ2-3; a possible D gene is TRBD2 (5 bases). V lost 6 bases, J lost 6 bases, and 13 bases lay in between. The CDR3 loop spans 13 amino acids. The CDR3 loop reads CASSPSNLDTQYF. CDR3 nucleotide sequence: TGTGCCAGCAGCCCTAGCAATTTGGATACGCAGTATTTT.

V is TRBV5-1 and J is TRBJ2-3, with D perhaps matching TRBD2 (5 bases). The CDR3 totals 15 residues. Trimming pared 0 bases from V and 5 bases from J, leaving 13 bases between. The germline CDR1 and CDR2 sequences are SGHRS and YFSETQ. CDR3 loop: CASSLDGVSIDTQYF. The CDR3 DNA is TGCGCCAGCAGCTTGGACGGGGTCTCAATAGATACGCAGTATTTT.

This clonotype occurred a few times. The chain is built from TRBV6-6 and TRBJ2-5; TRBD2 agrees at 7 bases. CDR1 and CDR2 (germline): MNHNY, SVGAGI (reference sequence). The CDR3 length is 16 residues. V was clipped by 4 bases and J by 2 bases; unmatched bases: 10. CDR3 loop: CASSLTLAGNQETQYF. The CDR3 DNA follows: TGTGCCAGCAGTTTGACGTTAGCGGGCAATCAAGAGACCCAGTACTTC.

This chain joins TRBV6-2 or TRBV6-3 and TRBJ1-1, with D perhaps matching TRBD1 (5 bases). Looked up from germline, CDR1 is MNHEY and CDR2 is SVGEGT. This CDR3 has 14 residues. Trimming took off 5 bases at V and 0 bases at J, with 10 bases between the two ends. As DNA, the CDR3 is TGTGCCAGCAGTCGACAGCGCATGAACACTGAAGCTTTCTTT. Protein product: CASSRQRMNTEAFF.

CDR3 loop: CASSTTGKANYGYTF. CDR3 DNA sequence: TGTGCCAGTAGCACAACAGGGAAAGCTAACTATGGCTACACCTTC. V gene TRBV19 combines with J gene TRBJ1-2, with a weak D call TRBD1 (6 bases). V was shortened by 6 bases and J by 0 bases, with 14 bases between the two germline ends. Germline V CDR1 and CDR2: LNHDA, SQIVND (reference sequence). The CDR3 runs 15 residues.